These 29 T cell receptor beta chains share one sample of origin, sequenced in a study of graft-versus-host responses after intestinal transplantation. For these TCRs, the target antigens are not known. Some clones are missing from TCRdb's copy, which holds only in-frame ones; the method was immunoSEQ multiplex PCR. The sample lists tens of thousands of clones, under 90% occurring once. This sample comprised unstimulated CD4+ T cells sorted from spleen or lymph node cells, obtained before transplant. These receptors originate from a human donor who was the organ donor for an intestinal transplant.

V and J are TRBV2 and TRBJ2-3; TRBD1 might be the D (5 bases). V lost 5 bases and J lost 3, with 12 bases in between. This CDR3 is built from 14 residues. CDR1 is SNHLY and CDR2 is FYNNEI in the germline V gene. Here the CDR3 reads CASSTQGWTDTQYF. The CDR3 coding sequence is TGTGCCAGCAGTACTCAGGGTTGGACAGATACGCAGTATTTT.

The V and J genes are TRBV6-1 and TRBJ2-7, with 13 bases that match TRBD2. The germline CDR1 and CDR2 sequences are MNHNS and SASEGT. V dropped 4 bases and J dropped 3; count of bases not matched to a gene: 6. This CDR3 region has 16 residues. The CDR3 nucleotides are TGTGCCAGCAGTGGAGGACTAGCGGGGGCCCTCTACGAGCAGTACGTC. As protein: CASSGGLAGALYEQYV.

CDR3 region: CASSIGSGPSTDTQYF. The CDR3 DNA is TGTGCCAGTAGTATAGGATCAGGGCCCAGCACAGATACGCAGTATTTT. V is TRBV19 and J is TRBJ2-3, with D perhaps TRBD1 (5 bases). CDR3 length: 16 residues. The V gene's germline CDR1 is LNHDA and CDR2 SQIVND (reference sequence). Deletions cut 1 base from V and 0 bases from J, with 11 bases between.

The CDR3 sequence: CASSNARGTNSPLHF. The CDR3 DNA sequence: TGTGCCAGCAGCAACGCCAGGGGGACGAATTCACCCCTCCACTTT. The chain is built from TRBV11-2 and TRBJ1-6, with 7 bases aligning to TRBD1. This CDR3 comprises 15 residues. J gave up 7 bases and V 5 bases, and 8 bases lay outside the gene matches. Germline values: CDR1 SGHAT, CDR2 FQNNGV.

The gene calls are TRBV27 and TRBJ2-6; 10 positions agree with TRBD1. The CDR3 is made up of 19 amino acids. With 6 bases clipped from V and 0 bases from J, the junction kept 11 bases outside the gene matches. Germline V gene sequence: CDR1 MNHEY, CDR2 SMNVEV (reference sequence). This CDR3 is CASRKTPGQGSSGANVLTF. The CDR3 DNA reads TGTGCCAGCAGGAAGACACCGGGACAGGGGTCCTCTGGGGCCAACGTCCTGACTTTC.

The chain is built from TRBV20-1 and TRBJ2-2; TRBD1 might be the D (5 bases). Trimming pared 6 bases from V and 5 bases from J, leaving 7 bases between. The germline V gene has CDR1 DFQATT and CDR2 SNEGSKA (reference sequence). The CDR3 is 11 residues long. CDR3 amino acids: CSAGDTGELFF. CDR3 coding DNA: TGCAGTGCAGGGGATACCGGGGAGCTGTTTTTT.

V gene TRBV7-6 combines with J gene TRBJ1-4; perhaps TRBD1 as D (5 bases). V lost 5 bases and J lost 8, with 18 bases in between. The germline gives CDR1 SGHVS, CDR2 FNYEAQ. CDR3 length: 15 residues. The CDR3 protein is CASSRGAQGVEKLFF. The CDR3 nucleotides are TGTGCCAGCAGCCGCGGGGCCCAGGGTGTCGAAAAACTGTTTTTT.

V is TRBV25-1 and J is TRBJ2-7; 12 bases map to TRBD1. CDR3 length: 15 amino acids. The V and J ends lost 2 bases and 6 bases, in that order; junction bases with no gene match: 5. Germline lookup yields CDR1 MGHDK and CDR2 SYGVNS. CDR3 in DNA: TGTGCCAGCAGTGAAGCAGGGACAGGGGGCAGCGAGCAGTACGTC. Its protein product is CASSEAGTGGSEQYV.

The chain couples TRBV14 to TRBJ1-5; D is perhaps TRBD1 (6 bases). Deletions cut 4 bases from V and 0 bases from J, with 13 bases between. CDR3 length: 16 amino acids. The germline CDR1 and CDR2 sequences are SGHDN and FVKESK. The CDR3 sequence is CASSPFTGLSNQPQHF. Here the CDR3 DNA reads TGTGCCAGCAGCCCGTTCACAGGGCTTAGCAATCAGCCCCAGCATTTT. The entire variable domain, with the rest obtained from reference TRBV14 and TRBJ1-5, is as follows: EAGVTQFPSHSVIEKGQTVTLRCDPISGHDNLYWYRRVMGKEIKFLLHFVKESKQDESGMPNNRFLAERTGGTYSTLKVQPAELEDSGVYFCASSPFTGLSNQPQHFGDGTRLSIL.

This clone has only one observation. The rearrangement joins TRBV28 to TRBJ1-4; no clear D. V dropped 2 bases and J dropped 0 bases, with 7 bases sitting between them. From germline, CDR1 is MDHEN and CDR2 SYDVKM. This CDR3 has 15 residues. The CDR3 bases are TGTGCCAGCAGTTTAAGAGTTGCAACTAATGAAAAACTGTTTTTT. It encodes CASSLRVATNEKLFF.

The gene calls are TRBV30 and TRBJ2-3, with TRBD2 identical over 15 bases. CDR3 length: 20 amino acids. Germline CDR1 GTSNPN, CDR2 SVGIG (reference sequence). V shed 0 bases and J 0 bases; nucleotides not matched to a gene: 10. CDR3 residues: CAWSVLLGLAGGPSTDTQYF. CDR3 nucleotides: TGTGCCTGGAGTGTACTGTTAGGACTAGCGGGGGGGCCGAGCACAGATACGCAGTATTTT. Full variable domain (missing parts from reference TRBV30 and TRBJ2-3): SQTIHQWPATLVQPVGSPLSLECTVEGTSNPNLYWYRQAAGRGLQLLFYSVGIGQISSEVPQNLSASRPQDRQFILSSKKLLLSDSGFYLCAWSVLLGLAGGPSTDTQYFGPGTRLTVL.

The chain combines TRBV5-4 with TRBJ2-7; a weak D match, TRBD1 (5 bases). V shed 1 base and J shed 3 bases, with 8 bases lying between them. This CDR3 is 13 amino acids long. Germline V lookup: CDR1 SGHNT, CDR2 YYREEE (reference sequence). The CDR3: CASSLHQGYEQYV. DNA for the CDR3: TGTGCCAGCAGCTTGCACCAGGGCTACGAGCAGTACGTC.

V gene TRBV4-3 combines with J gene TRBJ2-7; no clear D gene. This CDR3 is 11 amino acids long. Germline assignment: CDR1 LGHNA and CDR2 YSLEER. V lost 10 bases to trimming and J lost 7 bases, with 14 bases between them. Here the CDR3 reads CATTTPWEQYV. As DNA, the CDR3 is TGCGCCACAACTACCCCGTGGGAGCAGTACGTC.

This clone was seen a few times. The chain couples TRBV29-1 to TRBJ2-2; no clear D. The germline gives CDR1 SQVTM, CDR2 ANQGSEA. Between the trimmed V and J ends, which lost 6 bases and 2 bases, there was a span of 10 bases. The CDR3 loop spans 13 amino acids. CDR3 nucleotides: TGCAGCGTGGGTACAGATAACACCGGGGAGCTGTTTTTT. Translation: CSVGTDNTGELFF.

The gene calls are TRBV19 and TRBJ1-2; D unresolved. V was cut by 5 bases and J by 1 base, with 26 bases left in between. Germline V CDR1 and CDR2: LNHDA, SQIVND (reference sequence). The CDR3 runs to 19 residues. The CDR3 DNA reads TGTGCCAGTAGTCACCGACACGGCCGGTTACTGGCGCATAACTATGGCTACACCTTC. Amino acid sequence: CASSHRHGRLLAHNYGYTF.

The CDR3 coding sequence is TGTGCCACCAGCAGAGATCATTGGGGACTAGCGCAAAGCACAGATACGCAGTATTTT. This gives the protein CATSRDHWGLAQSTDTQYF. This sequence joins TRBV15 and TRBJ2-3; 10 bases are a match to TRBD2. CDR1 and CDR2 (germline): LNHNV, YYDKDF (reference sequence). This CDR3 is 19 amino acids long. Germline trimming cut 0 bases from V and 0 bases from J; bases unmatched to any gene: 9.

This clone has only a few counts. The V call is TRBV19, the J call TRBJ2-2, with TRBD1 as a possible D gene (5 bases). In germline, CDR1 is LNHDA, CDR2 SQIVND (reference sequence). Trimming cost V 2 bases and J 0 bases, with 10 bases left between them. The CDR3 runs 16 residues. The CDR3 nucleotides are TGTGCCAGTAGTATACAGGGCGGATCGAACACCGGGGAGCTGTTTTTT. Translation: CASSIQGGSNTGELFF.

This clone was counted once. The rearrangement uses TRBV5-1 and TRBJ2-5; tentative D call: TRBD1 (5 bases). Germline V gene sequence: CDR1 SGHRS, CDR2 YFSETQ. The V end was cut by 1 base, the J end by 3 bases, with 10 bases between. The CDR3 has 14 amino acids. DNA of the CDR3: TGCGCCAGCAGCTTGAGCACACAGGAAGAGACCCAGTACTTC. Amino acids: CASSLSTQEETQYF.

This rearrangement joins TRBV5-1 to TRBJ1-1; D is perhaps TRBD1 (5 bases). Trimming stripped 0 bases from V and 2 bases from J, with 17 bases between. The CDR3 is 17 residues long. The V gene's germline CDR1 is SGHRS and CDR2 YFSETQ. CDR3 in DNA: TGCGCCAGCAGCTTGGGCGGGGGGATAAGGTTAAACACTGAAGCTTTCTTT. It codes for CASSLGGGIRLNTEAFF.

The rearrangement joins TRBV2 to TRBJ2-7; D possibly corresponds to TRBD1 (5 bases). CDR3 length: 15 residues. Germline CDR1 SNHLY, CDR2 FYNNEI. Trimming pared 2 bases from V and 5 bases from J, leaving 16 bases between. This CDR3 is CASSENRAGRHEQYV. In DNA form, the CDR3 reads TGTGCCAGCAGTGAAAATAGGGCAGGGCGACACGAGCAGTACGTC.

The CDR3 sequence is CASSRTGGYEQYV. The CDR3 nucleotides are TGTGCCAGCAGTCGGACAGGGGGCTACGAGCAGTACGTC. The rearrangement joins TRBV27 to TRBJ2-7, with TRBD1 matching over 10 bases. The germline CDR1 and CDR2 sequences are MNHEY and SMNVEV (reference sequence). V shed 5 bases and J 3 bases; nucleotides not matched to a gene: 1. CDR3 size: 13 residues.

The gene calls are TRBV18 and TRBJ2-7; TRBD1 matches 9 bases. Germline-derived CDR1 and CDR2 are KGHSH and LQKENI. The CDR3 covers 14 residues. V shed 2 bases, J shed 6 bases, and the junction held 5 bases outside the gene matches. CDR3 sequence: CASSPGTGRGEQYV. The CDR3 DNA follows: TGTGCCAGCTCACCAGGGACAGGGAGGGGCGAGCAGTACGTC.

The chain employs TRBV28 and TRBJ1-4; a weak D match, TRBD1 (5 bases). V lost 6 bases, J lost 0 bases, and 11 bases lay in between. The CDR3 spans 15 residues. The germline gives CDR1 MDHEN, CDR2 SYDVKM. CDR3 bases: TGTGCCAGCAGGATCAGACAGCCAACTAATGAAAAACTGTTTTTT. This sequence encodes CASRIRQPTNEKLFF.

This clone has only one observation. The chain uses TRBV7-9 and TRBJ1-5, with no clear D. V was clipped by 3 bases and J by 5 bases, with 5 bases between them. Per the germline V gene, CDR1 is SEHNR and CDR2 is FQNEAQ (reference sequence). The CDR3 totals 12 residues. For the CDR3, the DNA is TGTGCCAGCAGCTTTGACTATCAGCCCCAGCATTTT. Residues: CASSFDYQPQHF.

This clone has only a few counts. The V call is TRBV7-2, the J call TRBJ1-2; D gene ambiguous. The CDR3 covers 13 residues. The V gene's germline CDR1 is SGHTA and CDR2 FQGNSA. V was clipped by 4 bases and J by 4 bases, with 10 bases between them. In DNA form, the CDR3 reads TGTGCCAGCAGCTCCCGCACTGGCTATGGCTACACCTTC. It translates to CASSSRTGYGYTF.

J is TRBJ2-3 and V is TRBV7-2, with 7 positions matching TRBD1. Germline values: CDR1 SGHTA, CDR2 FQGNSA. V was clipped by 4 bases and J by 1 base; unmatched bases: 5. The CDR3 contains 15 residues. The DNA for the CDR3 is TGTGCCAGCAGCTCCCTCGGACAGGGCACAGATACGCAGTATTTT. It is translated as CASSSLGQGTDTQYF. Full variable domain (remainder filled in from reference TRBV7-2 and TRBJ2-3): GAGVSQSPSNKVTEKGKDVELRCDPISGHTALYWYRQSLGQGLEFLIYFQGNSAPDKSGLPSDRFSAERTGGSVSTLTIQRTQQEDSAVYLCASSSLGQGTDTQYFGPGTRLTVL.

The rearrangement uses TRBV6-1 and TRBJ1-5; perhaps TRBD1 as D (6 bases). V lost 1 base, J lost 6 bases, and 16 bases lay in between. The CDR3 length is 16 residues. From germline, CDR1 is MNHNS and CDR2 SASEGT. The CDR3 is CASSEVGRGVGQPQHF. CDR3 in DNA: TGTGCCAGCAGTGAAGTGGGCAGGGGCGTTGGTCAGCCCCAGCATTTT.

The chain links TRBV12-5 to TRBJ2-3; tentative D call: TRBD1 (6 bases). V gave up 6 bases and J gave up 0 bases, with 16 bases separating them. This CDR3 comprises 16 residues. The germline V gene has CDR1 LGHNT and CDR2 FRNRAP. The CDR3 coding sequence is TGTGCTAGTGGCCCGGTGGGGGCGTCTAGCACAGATACGCAGTATTTT. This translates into CASGPVGASSTDTQYF.

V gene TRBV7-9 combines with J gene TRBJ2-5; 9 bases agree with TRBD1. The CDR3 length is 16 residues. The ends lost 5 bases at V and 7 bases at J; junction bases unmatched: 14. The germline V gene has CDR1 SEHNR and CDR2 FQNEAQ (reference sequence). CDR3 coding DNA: TGTGCCAGCAGCCGATTGGGGGCGGGACAGGGAGCGACCCAGTACTTC. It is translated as CASSRLGAGQGATQYF.